One and the same sample provided the 3 T cell receptor beta chains below, sequenced in a study of vaccination and CD4 T cells after COVID-19. The Oncomine TCR Beta short-read assay generated sequence data from the DNA of cultured CD4+ T cells. TCRdb redid the calling of the PCR reads with MiXCR, one entry per CDR3 protein. The repertoire holds around 16,000 distinct CDR3 sequences, with approximately 54% as singletons. What these receptors recognize is not known. As for treatment: approximately 10-day PBMC culture with coronavirus spike peptide pools or control peptides (ViraFEST assay). What was sequenced was CD4+ T cells from blood, cultured in vitro. The source is a human donor who had recovered from COVID-19.

The chain carries TRBV20-1 and TRBJ2-3, with D perhaps matching TRBD2 (5 bases). This CDR3 comprises 14 residues. Germline CDR1 reads DFQATT; CDR2 reads SNEGSKA (reference sequence). Trimming stripped 2 bases from V and 2 bases from J, with 11 bases between. The CDR3 DNA sequence: TGCAGTGCTAGAACTGAGCGGACCACAGATACGCAGTATTTT. It is translated as CSARTERTTDTQYF.

V gene TRBV2 combines with J gene TRBJ2-1; 15 positions agree with TRBD2. CDR1 and CDR2 from the germline V gene are SNHLY and FYNNEI. Trimming removed 7 bases from V and 6 bases from J; junction bases left unmatched: 1. There are 14 residues in the CDR3. CDR3 residues: CASTGLAGGNEQFF. The CDR3 coding sequence is TGTGCCAGCACGGGACTAGCGGGAGGCAATGAGCAGTTCTTC.

This clonotype came up a few times. The chain joins TRBV6-1 to TRBJ2-5, with 10 nucleotides matching TRBD1. Germline assignment: CDR1 MNHNS and CDR2 SASEGT. V trimming: 6 bases; J trimming: 4 bases; junction bases outside the gene matches: 14. The CDR3 sequence is 17 residues long. DNA for the CDR3: TGTGCCAGCAGCCCCGGAACCGGGACAGGGGCTGGAGAGACCCAGTACTTC. Residues: CASSPGTGTGAGETQYF.